A selection of T cell receptor beta chains follows, all from one sample in a study of technical replicates of blood from several donors. Some clones are missing from TCRdb's copy, which holds only in-frame ones; the method was immunoSEQ multiplex PCR. The table has over 10,000 clones, almost 95% seen once; the top ten hold roughly 7.6%. Specimen: PBMCs. These receptors came from a human donor in good health. The CDR3 runs from the conserved cysteine through the conserved F or W. The order of the fields is J gene, CDR3 length, clone size, V gene, D gene, CDR3 protein, CDR3 DNA. D genes are given only for firm matches. Size values are once, few and many counts, or a class for expanded clones, and some rows have none.

>TRBJ1-5|16|.|TRBV19|.
CASSMVRGRRDQPQHF
TGTGCCAGTAGTATGGTACGAGGGCGTCGCGATCAGCCCCAGCATTTT
>TRBJ2-2|16|.|TRBV25-1|TRBD1
CASSPVGTGVTGELFF
TGTGCCAGCTCACCCGTGGGGACAGGGGTAACCGGGGAGCTGTTTTTT
>TRBJ1-2|10|.|TRBV30|.
CAWNGDGYTF
TGTGCCTGGAACGGTGATGGCTACACCTTC
>TRBJ2-7|15|.|TRBV11-3|.
CASSSRTGESYEQYF
TGTGCCAGCAGCAGCCGGACCGGGGAGAGCTACGAGCAGTACTTC
>TRBJ2-1|16|.|TRBV7-6|TRBD2
CASSGSGTSGRHEQFF
TGTGCCAGCAGCGGATCCGGGACTAGCGGGAGACATGAGCAGTTCTTC
>TRBJ2-7|19|.|TRBV11-2|TRBD2
CASSSLRASGRALPYEQYF
TGTGCCAGCAGCTCCCTTCGGGCTAGCGGGAGGGCCTTACCGTACGAGCAGTACTTC
>TRBJ2-3|15|.|TRBV4-2|.
CASSQDGTAGDTQYF
TGTGCCAGCAGCCAAGATGGGACAGCGGGAGATACGCAGTATTTT
>TRBJ2-3|14|.|TRBV28|TRBD1
CASSGQGEGDTQYF
TGTGCCAGCAGCGGACAGGGGGAGGGAGATACGCAGTATTTT
>TRBJ1-3|15|.|TRBV30|TRBD1
CAWSAGTGAGNTIYF
TGTGCCTGGAGTGCCGGGACAGGGGCTGGAAACACCATATATTTT
>TRBJ2-3|14|.|TRBV10-2|.
CASSDSVSTDTQYF
TGCGCCAGCAGTGATAGCGTGAGCACAGATACGCAGTATTTT
>TRBJ1-2|13|once|TRBV2|.
CASRGGSGSGYTF
TGTGCCAGCAGGGGTGGGTCAGGCTCAGGCTACACCTTC
>TRBJ2-7|13|few|TRBV2|.
CASSQQGPYEQYF
TGTGCCAGCAGCCAACAGGGACCCTACGAGCAGTACTTC
>TRBJ1-2|14|.|TRBV2|.
CASSTREIVDGYTF
TGTGCCAGCAGTACCCGGGAAATTGTGGACGGCTACACCTTC
>TRBJ1-5|15|once|TRBV2|TRBD1
CASSAGTGGNQPQHF
TGTGCCAGCAGCGCCGGGACAGGGGGCAATCAGCCCCAGCATTTT
>TRBJ2-3|15|.|TRBV19|.
CASSIPVRGTDTQYF
TGTGCCAGTAGTATACCCGTTCGGGGCACAGATACGCAGTATTTT
>TRBJ2-7|15|.|TRBV10-3|TRBD2
CATTGTSGRSYEQYF
TGTGCCACAACCGGGACTAGCGGGCGATCCTACGAGCAGTACTTC
>TRBJ1-1|11|.|TRBV7-9|.
CASSRNTEAFF
TGTGCCAGCAGCCGTAACACTGAAGCTTTCTTT
>TRBJ2-2|13|.|TRBV6-1|TRBD2
CATRLAGAGELFF
TGTGCCACCCGACTAGCGGGAGCCGGGGAGCTGTTTTTT
>TRBJ1-5|12|.|TRBV12-5|.
CASVLGGLPQHF
TGTGCTAGTGTCCTGGGAGGTTTGCCCCAGCATTTT
>TRBJ1-4|14|.|TRBV27|TRBD1
CASSLGTDNEKLFF
TGTGCCAGCAGTTTAGGGACAGATAATGAAAAACTGTTTTTT
>TRBJ2-1|14|.|TRBV27|TRBD2
CASSLTSGRARQFF
TGTGCCAGCAGTTTAACTAGCGGGAGGGCTCGACAGTTCTTC